This is a list of T cell receptor beta chains from one sample in a study of blood T cells in healthy people across ages. One entry per CDR3 protein results from TCRdb running MiXCR on the 5' RACE reads. The sample has about 970,000 distinct CDR3 sequences, around 54% seen once. Sequenced input: blood. Every receptor here comes from a woman in her sixties in good health. CDR3s include the opening cysteine and the closing phenylalanine or tryptophan. Each record gives: D gene, J gene, clone size, V gene, CDR3 DNA, CDR3 protein. The D gene is left open where the match is weak. Size values are once, few and many counts, or a class for expanded clones, and some rows have none.

-	TRBJ2-7	few	TRBV4-3	TGCGCCAGCAGCCCAGATACAAGTCACGAGCAGTACTTC	CASSPDTSHEQYF
-	TRBJ2-1	-	TRBV12-3/TRBV12-4	TGTGCCAGCAGTTTATGGACTTCAGGACGAGGCAATGAGCAGTTCTTC	CASSLWTSGRGNEQFF
-	TRBJ2-7	few	TRBV10-3	TGTGCCATCAGTGTTGTGAAGCGTCAAGCTTACGAGCAGTACTTC	CAISVVKRQAYEQYF
-	TRBJ2-1	-	TRBV7-2	TGTGCCAGCAGCTTAGTCTCCGTTTACAATGAGCAGTTCTTC	CASSLVSVYNEQFF
-	TRBJ2-5	-	TRBV4-2	TGTGCCAGCAGCCAAGATCGGGAAGACCAGTACTTC	CASSQDREDQYF
TRBD2	TRBJ2-7	-	TRBV12-3/TRBV12-4	TGTGCCAGCAAAATTAGCGGGATATACGAGCAGTACTTC	CASKISGIYEQYF
-	TRBJ2-7	once	TRBV20-1	TGCAGTGCTAGGGATAGTTTCGGGTACTCCTACGAGCAGTACTTC	CSARDSFGYSYEQYF
-	TRBJ2-2	few	TRBV12-3/TRBV12-4	TGTGCCAGCAGTTACCCTATAAGTCGGCTTAACACCGGGGAGCTGTTTTTT	CASSYPISRLNTGELFF
TRBD2	TRBJ2-7	-	TRBV9	TGTGCCAGCAGCCCCCGGACTAGTTCCGGCGAGCAGTACTTC	CASSPRTSSGEQYF
TRBD2	TRBJ2-7	-	TRBV29-1	TGCAGCGTTGCAATCCCTAGCGGGAGGGCAAACGAGCAGTACTTC	CSVAIPSGRANEQYF
TRBD1	TRBJ2-7	-	TRBV5-1	TGCGCCAGCAGCGTACCGGGACAGGGGTACGAGCAGTACTTC	CASSVPGQGYEQYF
TRBD1	TRBJ2-7	few	TRBV20-1	TGCAGTGCTAGAGATCCGACAGGGGGTTACTACGAGCAGTACTTC	CSARDPTGGYYEQYF
-	TRBJ1-1	-	TRBV6-5	TGTGCCAGCAGTTACTCAGAGGCGGGGTTGGGAACTGAAGCTTTCTTT	CASSYSEAGLGTEAFF
TRBD2	TRBJ2-5	-	TRBV6-1	TGTGCCAGCACCGTAGCGGGAGGGCAAGAGACCCAGTACTTC	CASTVAGGQETQYF
-	TRBJ2-5	many	TRBV28	TGTGCCAGCAGTTTATTAGGGAATCAAGAGACCCAGTACTTC	CASSLLGNQETQYF
TRBD2	TRBJ2-5	-	TRBV7-8	TGTGCCAGCAGCTGGAGCGGGGGATTTCAAGAGACCCAGTACTTC	CASSWSGGFQETQYF